The 24 T cell receptor beta chains below all came from one sample that was sequenced in a study of cytomegalovirus exposure and HLA in healthy donors. This PCR relied on a set of 60 Vbeta primers and 13 Jbeta primers. Assay: immunoSEQ multiplex PCR; the TCRdb copy retains only in-frame clones and omits some. The table shows roughly 150,000 clones, with approximately 81% occurring only once. Sequencing used PBMCs. The receptors come from a man aged 25-45 years in good health and CMV-seropositive.

V is TRBV6-6 and J is TRBJ2-7; D is uncertain. V dropped 0 bases and J dropped 1 base, with 13 bases sitting between them. There are 16 residues in the CDR3. Germline CDR1 and CDR2: MNHNY and SVGAGI (reference sequence). In DNA form, the CDR3 reads TGTGCCAGCAGTTACTCGGGCGCAGCTGGTTCCTACGAGCAGTACTTC. This encodes CASSYSGAAGSYEQYF.

This clone was seen just once. V is TRBV18 and J is TRBJ1-1; the match to TRBD1 covers 8 bases. CDR3 length: 16 amino acids. J lost 3 bases, V lost 3 bases, and 9 bases had no gene match. Germline CDR1 and CDR2: KGHSH and LQKENI. CDR3 sequence reads: CASSPTTGGYDTEAFF. In nucleotides, the CDR3 is TGTGCCAGCTCACCCACTACAGGGGGTTACGACACTGAAGCTTTCTTT.

V gene TRBV18 combines with J gene TRBJ2-5, with D unclear. The CDR3 consists of 14 residues. Trimming left V 4 bases short and J 0 bases short, with 9 bases between. The V gene's germline CDR1 is KGHSH and CDR2 LQKENI. The chain's CDR3 is CASSQYRDQETQYF. The CDR3 nucleotides are TGTGCCAGCTCACAATACAGAGACCAAGAGACCCAGTACTTC.

In this sample, this clone turned up once. This chain joins TRBV18 and TRBJ2-3; 8 positions match TRBD2. V lost 2 bases to trimming and J lost 4 bases; unmatched junction nucleotides: 2. The germline gives CDR1 KGHSH, CDR2 LQKENI. This CDR3 has 14 residues. The CDR3 loop reads CASSPAGGADTQYF. The CDR3 DNA reads as TGTGCCAGCTCACCAGCGGGAGGAGCAGATACGCAGTATTTT.

In this sample, this clone turned up a few times. The rearrangement uses TRBV27 and TRBJ2-1; 9 nucleotides align to TRBD2. The germline gives CDR1 MNHEY, CDR2 SMNVEV (reference sequence). There are 14 residues in the CDR3. V trimming: 5 bases; J trimming: 2 bases; junction bases outside the gene matches: 1. In DNA form, the CDR3 reads TGTGCCAGCAGTCCTAGCGGGGCCTACAATGAGCAGTTCTTC. Translation: CASSPSGAYNEQFF.

The chain couples TRBV28 to TRBJ2-3, with 10 bases that match TRBD2. This CDR3 has 15 amino acids. The trim removed 3 bases at V and 3 bases at J, leaving 3 bases unmatched. Germline assignment: CDR1 MDHEN and CDR2 SYDVKM. CDR3 protein: CASSLEREGTDTQYF. DNA for the CDR3: TGTGCCAGCAGTTTGGAGCGGGAGGGGACAGATACGCAGTATTTT.

The rearrangement links TRBV5-6 to TRBJ2-7, with D possibly matching TRBD1 (6 bases). Germline CDR1 reads SGHDT; CDR2 reads YYEEEE. The CDR3 runs 13 residues. V was trimmed by 3 bases and J by 1 base, leaving 8 bases between them. Here the CDR3 DNA reads TGTGCCAGCAGCTCCAGGGGTTCCTACGAGCAGTACGTC. Translating it yields CASSSRGSYEQYV.

J is TRBJ2-5 and V is TRBV2; 7 bases align to TRBD1. Unmatched junction bases numbered 7, after V lost 7 bases and J lost 2 bases. Germline V gives CDR1 SNHLY, CDR2 FYNNEI. There are 14 residues in the CDR3. CDR3 sequence reads: CASKTGTAQETQYF. The CDR3 DNA reads as TGTGCCAGCAAGACCGGGACAGCTCAAGAGACCCAGTACTTC. The full variable domain, rest sourced from reference TRBV2 and TRBJ2-5, is EPEVTQTPSHQVTQMGQEVILRCVPISNHLYFYWYRQILGQKVEFLVSFYNNEISEKSEIFDDQFSVERPDGSNFTLKIRSTKLEDSAMYFCASKTGTAQETQYFGPGTRLLVL.

The J gene is TRBJ2-1, the V gene TRBV5-1; possible D gene TRBD2, 7 bases. Germline assignment: CDR1 SGHRS and CDR2 YFSETQ. The CDR3 spans 14 residues. Trimming took off 0 bases at V and 5 bases at J, with 9 bases between the two ends. The CDR3 region has the DNA TGCGCCAGCAGCTTGGGAGGGGGGGACAATGAGCAGTTCTTC. It yields the protein CASSLGGGDNEQFF.

The chain has TRBV7-6 and TRBJ2-2; 10 bases line up with TRBD2. CDR1 and CDR2 from the germline V gene are SGHVS and FNYEAQ. V shed 5 bases and J 7 bases; nucleotides not matched to a gene: 10. This CDR3 region has 16 residues. The CDR3, as DNA: TGTGCCAGCAGCCGCTCTAGCGGGAGAGTTAGCGGGGAGCTGTTTTTT. Translation gives CASSRSSGRVSGELFF.

The rearrangement joins TRBV27 to TRBJ2-2; weak D call: TRBD2 (5 bases). This CDR3 spans 14 amino acids. Germline V gene lookup returns CDR1 MNHEY and CDR2 SMNVEV (reference sequence). Trimming left V 10 bases short and J 2 bases short, with 14 bases between. CDR3 sequence reads: CATRWTGNTGELFF. The DNA for the CDR3 is TGTGCCACCAGATGGACGGGAAACACCGGGGAGCTGTTTTTT.

This clone came up once. This sequence joins TRBV5-4 and TRBJ2-2; 7 bases are shared with TRBD1. The CDR3 runs 15 residues. The ends lost 2 bases at V and 5 bases at J; junction bases unmatched: 6. In germline, CDR1 is SGHNT, CDR2 YYREEE (reference sequence). In DNA form, the CDR3 reads TGTGCCAGCAGCTTCGGACAGGATATTACCGGGGAGCTGTTTTTT. Its translation is CASSFGQDITGELFF.

The V and J genes are TRBV27 and TRBJ1-1, with D perhaps TRBD1 (6 bases). With 6 bases removed from V and 0 bases from J, the gap between germline ends came to 14 bases. The germline V gene encodes CDR1 MNHEY and CDR2 SMNVEV (reference sequence). This CDR3 has 15 amino acids. CDR3 sequence (DNA): TGTGCCAGCAGCCGAAGGACAGCTTTGAACACTGAAGCTTTCTTT. Residues: CASSRRTALNTEAFF.

The chain joins TRBV5-6 to TRBJ2-7; D may be TRBD1 (6 bases). The CDR3 totals 18 residues. Germline CDR1 is SGHDT and CDR2 is YYEEEE. V was pared by 3 bases and J by 0 bases, with 22 bases between. The CDR3 sequence: CASSSGVASGRISYEQYF. DNA for the CDR3: TGTGCCAGCAGCTCAGGGGTTGCGTCAGGACGCATCTCCTACGAGCAGTACTTC.

This chain links TRBV5-6 with TRBJ1-6; D unresolved. Germline lookup yields CDR1 SGHDT and CDR2 YYEEEE. V lost 4 bases, J lost 7 bases, and 9 bases lay in between. The CDR3 sequence is 13 residues long. In nucleotides, the CDR3 is TGTGCCAGCAGCCGAGAGATAAATTCACCCCTCCACTTT. Protein product: CASSREINSPLHF.

This chain connects TRBV9 to TRBJ2-5; 10 bases map to TRBD2. Germline loops: CDR1 SGDLS, CDR2 YYNGEE. The CDR3 is 14 amino acids. After removal of 6 bases from V and 9 bases from J, the junction contained 11 bases not matched to a gene. CDR3 coding DNA: TGTGCCAGCAATCCTAGCGGGAGCTGGGAGCCCCAGTACTTC. Its translation: CASNPSGSWEPQYF. Complete variable domain (other parts from reference TRBV9 and TRBJ2-5): DSGVTQTPKHLITATGQRVTLRCSPRSGDLSVYWYQQSLDQGLQFLIQYYNGEERAKGNILERFSAQQFPDLHSELNLSSLELGDSALYFCASNPSGSWEPQYFGPGTRLLVL.

CDR3 sequence (DNA): TGCAGCTCAAGAGGGGGACAGGGGGCGAGTACTGAAGCTTTCTTT. It yields the protein CSSRGGQGASTEAFF. The genes are TRBV29-1 and TRBJ1-1, with TRBD1 matching 12 bases. Germline values: CDR1 SQVTM, CDR2 ANQGSEA. Trimming removed 8 bases from V and 5 bases from J; junction bases left unmatched: 12. This CDR3 comprises 15 residues. The full variable domain, with the rest looked up from reference TRBV29-1 and TRBJ1-1, is SAVISQKPSRDICQRGTSLTIQCQVDSQVTMMFWYRQQPGQSLTLIATANQGSEATYESGFVIDKFPISRPNLTFSTLTVSNMSPEDSSIYLCSSRGGQGASTEAFFGQGTRLTVV.

The chain has TRBV5-1 and TRBJ2-2, with D tentatively TRBD1 (5 bases). V was pared by 4 bases and J by 0 bases, with 10 bases between. There are 15 residues in the CDR3. The germline gives CDR1 SGHRS, CDR2 YFSETQ. The CDR3 DNA is TGCGCCAGCAGCCTTCAGGGTTCGAACACCGGGGAGCTGTTTTTT. Protein: CASSLQGSNTGELFF.

V usage is TRBV5-8 and J usage is TRBJ2-3, with 14 bases lining up with TRBD2. CDR1 is SGHTS, CDR2 YDEGEE, per germline. Trimming took 0 bases from V and 5 from J; bases not matched to a gene: 5. The CDR3 covers 17 residues. The CDR3 DNA sequence: TGTGCCAGCAGCTTGGGGGGGACTAGCGGGAGTGAAGATACGCAGTATTTT. It translates to CASSLGGTSGSEDTQYF.

V gene TRBV19 combines with J gene TRBJ1-1, with D tentatively TRBD1 (5 bases). Trimming removed 8 bases at V and 11 bases at J, with 12 bases between. The CDR3 is 10 amino acids. CDR1 and CDR2 (germline): LNHDA, SQIVND (reference sequence). DNA of the CDR3: TGTGCCAGTTCCGGGACTGGGGCTTTCTTT. This gives the protein CASSGTGAFF. The entire variable domain, with the rest obtained from reference TRBV19 and TRBJ1-1, is as follows: DGGITQSPKYLFRKEGQNVTLSCEQNLNHDAMYWYRQDPGQGLRLIYYSQIVNDFQKGDIAEGYSVSREKKESFPLTVTSAQKNPTAFYLCASSGTGAFFGQGTRLTVV.

The chain employs TRBV19 and TRBJ1-5; the D is unclear. The CDR3 spans 13 residues. Deletions cut 6 bases from V and 0 bases from J, with 6 bases between. Germline V gives CDR1 LNHDA, CDR2 SQIVND (reference sequence). CDR3 sequence: CASRLYSNQPQHF. The CDR3 DNA reads as TGTGCCAGTAGGTTGTATAGCAATCAGCCCCAGCATTTT.

The chain uses TRBV27 and TRBJ2-6; no firm D call. The CDR3 runs 19 residues. The V end was cut by 0 bases, the J end by 4 bases, with 19 bases between. CDR1 is MNHEY and CDR2 is SMNVEV in the germline V gene (reference sequence). The CDR3 DNA reads as TGTGCCAGCAGTTTATCGCGCGAAATATCTCTGGTAGGGGCCAACGTCCTGACTTTC. It encodes CASSLSREISLVGANVLTF.

The chain joins TRBV28 to TRBJ2-3; possible D gene TRBD2, 5 bases. The V end was cut by 6 bases, the J end by 4 bases, with 8 bases between. Germline CDR1 and CDR2: MDHEN and SYDVKM. The CDR3 consists of 12 residues. CDR3 amino acids: CASSPDSDTQYF. In DNA, the CDR3 is TGTGCCAGCAGCCCGGACTCAGATACGCAGTATTTT.

The chain joins TRBV5-4 to TRBJ2-5; 7 bases match TRBD2. CDR3 length equals 13 residues. The germline gives CDR1 SGHNT, CDR2 YYREEE (reference sequence). Germline trimming cut 1 base from V and 3 bases from J; bases unmatched to any gene: 0. The CDR3 sequence is CASSLRGEETQYF. In DNA, the CDR3 is TGTGCCAGCAGCTTGCGGGGGGAAGAGACCCAGTACTTC.